The 22 T cell receptor beta chains listed next were all sequenced from one sample in a study of blood T cell repertoires in COVID-19. Clones were sequenced by immunoSEQ multiplex PCR, and TCRdb holds only the in-frame ones, with some missing. The sample lists approximately 250,000 clones, over 75% occurring once. Source material: peripheral blood. The receptors stem from a human donor in a cohort sampled during active COVID-19.

The chain links TRBV5-1 to TRBJ2-7; the match to TRBD2 covers 8 bases. V was pared by 4 bases and J by 5 bases, with 11 bases of the junction left unmatched. The CDR3 length is 15 residues. Germline loops: CDR1 SGHRS, CDR2 YFSETQ. DNA for the CDR3: TGCGCCAGCAGCGTTACGGGAGGGCCTTCTAACGAGCAGTACTTC. Protein sequence: CASSVTGGPSNEQYF.

The J gene is TRBJ1-5, the V gene TRBV6-2 or TRBV6-3, with no clear D. CDR1 is MNHEY, CDR2 SVGEGT, per germline. CDR3 size: 14 residues. The V end lost 4 bases, the J end lost 6 bases, and 13 bases lay between the germline ends. The CDR3 DNA follows: TGTGCCAGCAGTTCCGCCGCATTTAGTCAGCCCCAGCATTTT. Its translation: CASSSAAFSQPQHF.

The chain uses TRBV7-9 and TRBJ1-2; D may be TRBD1 (5 bases). V lost 5 bases to trimming and J lost 8 bases, with 27 bases between them. The germline V gene has CDR1 SEHNR and CDR2 FQNEAQ (reference sequence). The CDR3 runs to 17 residues. The CDR3 protein is CASSTNVGQSWVSGYTF. DNA for the CDR3: TGTGCCAGCAGCACAAACGTGGGGCAAAGTTGGGTTTCGGGCTACACCTTC.

The rearrangement joins TRBV23-1 to TRBJ1-5; D unresolved. TRBV23-1 has ORF status, its function being uncertain. The V end was cut by 1 base, the J end by 3 bases, with 19 bases between. This CDR3 comprises 18 residues. This CDR3 reads CASSQFPCGGLPNQPQHF. CDR3 nucleotide sequence: TGCGCCAGCAGTCAATTCCCCTGCGGAGGGCTCCCCAATCAGCCCCAGCATTTT.

This clone was recorded only once. The gene calls are TRBV19 and TRBJ2-7; no clear D. Trimming took off 7 bases at V and 0 bases at J, with 16 bases between the two ends. This CDR3 is built from 15 residues. Germline V lookup: CDR1 LNHDA, CDR2 SQIVND (reference sequence). DNA for the CDR3: TGTGCCAGTAATCTGCCGGCCCCGGGCTCCTACGAGCAGTACTTC. The encoded protein is CASNLPAPGSYEQYF.

The chain couples TRBV5-1 to TRBJ1-6; 9 bases fit TRBD1. This CDR3 comprises 15 residues. J lost 8 bases, V lost 2 bases, and 5 bases had no gene match. CDR1 and CDR2 from the germline V gene are SGHRS and YFSETQ. The CDR3 protein is CASSLGTGHDSPLHF. The CDR3 region has the DNA TGCGCCAGCAGCTTAGGGACAGGGCATGATTCACCCCTCCACTTT.

This chain links TRBV18 with TRBJ2-2, with D possibly matching TRBD2 (6 bases). The germline CDR1 and CDR2 sequences are KGHSH and LQKENI. The CDR3 contains 17 residues. Trimming stripped 3 bases from V and 4 bases from J, with 18 bases between. CDR3: CASSPPRGGSSTGELFF. The CDR3 coding sequence is TGTGCCAGCTCACCCCCCCGAGGAGGGAGTAGCACCGGGGAGCTGTTTTTT.

This clone appeared once. The CDR3 nucleotides are TGTGCCAGCGGTTCGGTAACCTACGAGCAGTACTTC. It codes for CASGSVTYEQYF. V and J are TRBV2 and TRBJ2-7, with D hard to call. CDR3 length: 12 residues. Trimming stripped 8 bases from V and 2 bases from J, with 10 bases between. The germline V gene encodes CDR1 SNHLY and CDR2 FYNNEI.

The CDR3 DNA follows: TGTGCCAGCAGCCGACCCGGGGATAGCGGGCAGTACTTC. This sequence encodes CASSRPGDSGQYF. The chain employs TRBV2 and TRBJ2-7, with D maybe TRBD2 (6 bases). Trimming took 6 bases from V and 9 from J, leaving 18 bases between them. CDR3 length: 13 residues. Germline CDR1 reads SNHLY; CDR2 reads FYNNEI.

The chain is built from TRBV25-1 and TRBJ1-1, with D tentatively TRBD1 (6 bases). From germline, CDR1 is MGHDK and CDR2 SYGVNS. The CDR3 length is 14 residues. The V and J ends lost 6 bases and 1 base respectively, with 12 bases between them. CDR3 nucleotides: TGTGCCAGCAGGCCTGACAGGCCGAACACTGAAGCTTTCTTT. This translates into CASRPDRPNTEAFF.

The chain combines TRBV4-2 with TRBJ2-7, with D perhaps matching TRBD1 (6 bases). Germline V gene lookup returns CDR1 LGHNA and CDR2 YNFKEQ. The CDR3 is 12 residues long. Deletions cut 3 bases from V and 4 bases from J, with 7 bases between. The CDR3 sequence is CASSQGAYEQYF. CDR3 nucleotide sequence: TGTGCCAGCAGCCAGGGGGCTTACGAGCAGTACTTC.

The chain recombines TRBV27 with TRBJ2-7, with TRBD2 identical over 11 bases. The CDR3 extends over 14 amino acids. J gave up 5 bases and V 5 bases, and 5 bases lay outside the gene matches. Germline CDR1 and CDR2: MNHEY and SMNVEV (reference sequence). CDR3 DNA: TGTGCCAGCAGTACACTAGCGGGAGTTCACGAGCAGTACTTC. Translating gives CASSTLAGVHEQYF.

J is TRBJ2-1 and V is TRBV6-5; 9 bases are shared with TRBD2. This CDR3 has 15 amino acids. The germline V gene encodes CDR1 MNHEY and CDR2 SVGAGI. V was pared by 6 bases and J by 10 bases, with 13 bases of the junction left unmatched. The CDR3 coding sequence is TGTGCCAGCAGGCCGGGTAGCGGGGGCCATCGAGAGCAGTTCTTC. It translates to CASRPGSGGHREQFF.

In its sample, this clone was seen a few times. This chain uses TRBV4-2 with TRBJ2-7; 10 positions agree with TRBD2. This CDR3 is 19 amino acids long. CDR1 and CDR2 (germline): LGHNA, YNFKEQ. V was clipped by 0 bases and J by 1 base; unmatched bases: 12. The CDR3 region is CASSQDRRQTSGYSYEQYF. The CDR3 DNA reads TGTGCCAGCAGCCAAGATCGACGGCAGACTAGCGGGTATTCCTACGAGCAGTACTTC.

The chain employs TRBV4-2 and TRBJ1-2; 10 bases align to TRBD1. The junction had 16 bases not matched to a gene; V was cut back by 1 base and J by 2 bases. The germline V gene has CDR1 LGHNA and CDR2 YNFKEQ. The length of the CDR3 is 20 residues. The CDR3 DNA reads TGTGCCAGCAGCCAAGGGACAGGGGGTATCTCATGGAGATCAAACTATGGCTACACCTTC. Translation gives CASSQGTGGISWRSNYGYTF.

This clone has just one count. The V and J genes are TRBV6-1 and TRBJ1-6; D is perhaps TRBD1 (6 bases). CDR3 length: 16 amino acids. The germline CDR1 and CDR2 sequences are MNHNS and SASEGT. Between the trimmed V and J ends, which lost 3 bases and 0 bases, there was a span of 9 bases. CDR3 in amino acids: CASSEVRGSYNSPLHF. CDR3 bases: TGTGCCAGCAGTGAGGTCAGGGGCTCCTATAATTCACCCCTCCACTTT.

The rearrangement uses TRBV27 and TRBJ1-2, with a possible D match to TRBD1 (5 bases). Trimming left V 7 bases short and J 0 bases short, with 18 bases between. The CDR3 is made up of 16 amino acids. CDR1 and CDR2 (germline): MNHEY, SMNVEV (reference sequence). This CDR3 is CASNPGAGFANYGYTF. The CDR3 DNA reads as TGTGCCAGCAACCCGGGCGCAGGGTTCGCTAACTATGGCTACACCTTC.

The gene calls are TRBV6-6 and TRBJ2-2, with TRBD1 matching 11 bases. Germline lookup yields CDR1 MNHNY and CDR2 SVGAGI (reference sequence). Trimming removed 5 bases from V and 7 bases from J; junction bases left unmatched: 9. CDR3 length equals 16 residues. The CDR3 here is CASSRGQGVTGGELFF. The CDR3 nucleotides read TGTGCCAGCAGTAGGGGACAGGGGGTGACGGGCGGGGAGCTGTTTTTT.

This clone was counted between two and nine times. The V call is TRBV25-1, the J call TRBJ2-7, with 7 positions matching TRBD2. The CDR3 sequence is 14 residues long. V trimming: 6 bases; J trimming: 6 bases; junction bases outside the gene matches: 11. Germline lookup yields CDR1 MGHDK and CDR2 SYGVNS. The CDR3 here is CASRVGTTSSEQYF. The DNA of the CDR3 is TGTGCCAGCAGGGTCGGGACTACCTCGAGCGAGCAGTACTTC.

V gene TRBV6-5 combines with J gene TRBJ1-4; 7 positions match TRBD1. CDR1 MNHEY and CDR2 SVGAGI come from the germline V gene. This CDR3 spans 14 amino acids. J lost 7 bases, V lost 2 bases, and 4 bases had no gene match. CDR3 sequence (DNA): TGTGCCAGCAGTTACAGGGGGCACGGTGAAAAACTGTTTTTT. Translating gives CASSYRGHGEKLFF.

This chain links TRBV3-1 (or the pseudogene TRBV3-2) with TRBJ2-7; perhaps TRBD1 as D (6 bases). The V end lost 1 base, the J end lost 0 bases, and 10 bases lay between the germline ends. Germline CDR1 is LGHDT and CDR2 is YNNKEL (reference sequence). The CDR3 has 15 amino acids. The CDR3 DNA follows: TGTGCCAGCAGCCAAGGGCAGGGGCCCTCCTACGAGCAGTACTTC. Its translation: CASSQGQGPSYEQYF.

This clone was counted between two and nine times. Other DNA sequences in this specimen translate into the identical CDR3. The chain recombines TRBV6-1 with TRBJ1-5; D not resolved. Between the trimmed V and J ends, which lost 1 base and 0 bases, there was a span of 4 bases. The germline gives CDR1 MNHNS, CDR2 SASEGT. This CDR3 spans 14 amino acids. The CDR3 sequence is CASSEGLSNQPQHF. The CDR3 nucleotides read TGTGCCAGCAGTGAAGGACTTAGCAATCAGCCCCAGCATTTT.